The 7 T cell receptor beta chains in this list originate from one sample, sequenced in a study of T cell repertoires in cytomegalovirus infection. TCRdb itself ran the reads through MiXCR, one entry per CDR3 protein. The sample lists 490,000 or so distinct CDR3 sequences, 11% occurring once. The sample was PBMCs. Every receptor here comes from a human donor in good health (CMV status not recorded). Some clones in this sample may be carry-over from other donors' samples.

This clonotype was found many times. This chain uses TRBV7-9 with TRBJ2-7, with D possibly TRBD1 on 7 matching bases. Germline CDR1 SEHNR, CDR2 FQNEAQ (reference sequence). V lost 5 bases, J lost 5 bases, and 10 bases lay in between. CDR3 size: 12 residues. DNA for the CDR3: TGTGCCAGCAGCCAGGGGGGCAACGAGCAGTACTTC. Its protein is CASSQGGNEQYF.

The sample holds a few counts of this clonotype. The rearrangement joins TRBV19 to TRBJ1-1; D gene ambiguous. Trimming cost V 2 bases and J 2 bases, with 9 bases left between them. Germline CDR1 is LNHDA and CDR2 is SQIVND (reference sequence). This CDR3 comprises 14 residues. The CDR3 here is CASSIYTVNTEAFF. Here the CDR3 DNA reads TGTGCCAGTAGTATATATACGGTCAACACTGAAGCTTTCTTT.

This clonotype showed up many times. The chain links TRBV7-6 to TRBJ2-1; either TRBD1 or TRBD2 may fit D (5 bases each). V was cut by 6 bases and J by 9 bases, with 9 bases left in between. Germline values: CDR1 SGHVS, CDR2 FNYEAQ. The CDR3 extends over 11 amino acids. The CDR3 loop reads CASRNGGEQFF. The CDR3 bases are TGTGCCAGCAGAAATGGGGGTGAGCAGTTCTTC.

The table lists this clonotype with many counts. The V call is TRBV5-5, the J call TRBJ2-3; D gene uncertain. Trimming cost V 5 bases and J 3 bases, with 10 bases left between them. The V gene's germline CDR1 is SGHKS and CDR2 YYEKEE (reference sequence). The CDR3 sequence is 13 residues long. CDR3 protein: CASRSLATDTQYF. For the CDR3, the DNA is TGTGCCAGCAGAAGTTTGGCTACAGATACGCAGTATTTT.

This clonotype came up many times. This rearrangement joins TRBV28 to TRBJ2-7; either TRBD1 or TRBD2 may fit D (5 bases each). CDR1 and CDR2 from the germline V gene are MDHEN and SYDVKM. Deletions cut 8 bases from V and 2 bases from J, with 16 bases between. The CDR3 spans 14 residues. The CDR3 region has the DNA TGTGCCAGCTCCACGGGAAGACAGCCCTACGAGCAGTACTTC. This codes for CASSTGRQPYEQYF. The full variable domain, completed using reference TRBV28 and TRBJ2-7, is DVKVTQSSRYLVKRTGEKVFLECVQDMDHENMFWYRQDPGLGLRLIYFSYDVKMKEKGDIPEGYSVSREKKERFSLILESASTNQTSMYLCASSTGRQPYEQYFGPGTRLTVT.

This clonotype showed up many times. The V gene is TRBV7-9, the J gene TRBJ2-7; no reliable D call. The germline gives CDR1 SEHNR, CDR2 FQNEAQ (reference sequence). Trimming shortened V by 4 bases and J by 3 bases, and 7 bases separated the two germline ends. The CDR3 sequence is 12 residues long. The CDR3 spells CASSSRNYEQYF. The CDR3 DNA reads TGTGCCAGCAGCTCCCGAAACTACGAGCAGTACTTC.

Here the CDR3 reads CSGEYKETQYF. The CDR3 DNA follows: TGCAGTGGGGAATACAAAGAGACCCAGTACTTC. The rearrangement joins TRBV20-1 to TRBJ2-5; D uncertain. This CDR3 has 11 amino acids. Germline V gives CDR1 DFQATT, CDR2 SNEGSKA (reference sequence). V lost 7 bases to trimming and J lost 3 bases, with 9 bases between them.